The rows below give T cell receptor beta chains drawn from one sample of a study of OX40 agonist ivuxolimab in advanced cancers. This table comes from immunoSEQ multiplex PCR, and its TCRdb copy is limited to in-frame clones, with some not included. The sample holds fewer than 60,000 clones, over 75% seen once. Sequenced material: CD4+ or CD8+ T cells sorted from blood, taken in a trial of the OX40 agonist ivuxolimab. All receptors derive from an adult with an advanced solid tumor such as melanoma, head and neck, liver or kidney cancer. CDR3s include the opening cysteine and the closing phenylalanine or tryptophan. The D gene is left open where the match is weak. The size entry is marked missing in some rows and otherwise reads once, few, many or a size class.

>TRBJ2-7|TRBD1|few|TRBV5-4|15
CASSLGGTGAYEQYF
TGTGCCAGCAGCTTAGGAGGGACAGGAGCCTACGAGCAGTACTTC
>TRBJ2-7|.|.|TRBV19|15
CATSEVFGTFYEQYF
TGTGCCACCTCAGAGGTTTTCGGGACCTTCTACGAGCAGTACTTC
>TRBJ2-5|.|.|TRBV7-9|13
CASSLNFRETQYF
TGTGCCAGCAGCTTAAACTTCAGAGAGACCCAGTACTTC
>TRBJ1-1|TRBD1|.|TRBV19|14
CASSLGQSNTEAFF
TGTGCCAGTAGTCTGGGACAGTCGAACACTGAAGCTTTCTTT
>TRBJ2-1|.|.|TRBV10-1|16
CASSDKQGHRYNEQFF
TGCGCCAGCAGTGATAAACAGGGTCATAGGTACAATGAGCAGTTCTTC
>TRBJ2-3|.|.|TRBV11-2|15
CASSLGARRTDTQYF
TGTGCCAGCAGCTTAGGAGCCAGGCGCACAGATACGCAGTATTTT
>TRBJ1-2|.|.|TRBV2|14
CASSESSSTYGYTF
TGTGCCAGCAGTGAATCCTCAAGTACCTATGGCTACACCTTC
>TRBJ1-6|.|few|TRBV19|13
CASKGDTNSPLHF
TGTGCCAGTAAGGGGGACACTAATTCACCCCTCCACTTT
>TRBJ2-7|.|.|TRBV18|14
CASSPSRSPYEQYF
TGTGCCAGCTCACCTTCACGGTCTCCTTACGAGCAGTACTTC
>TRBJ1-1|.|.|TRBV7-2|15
CASSFSRVGGTEAFF
TGTGCCAGCAGCTTTTCACGGGTCGGGGGCACTGAAGCTTTCTTT
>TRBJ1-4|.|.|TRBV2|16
CASSERAPGTNEKLFF
TGTGCCAGCAGTGAAAGGGCCCCAGGCACTAATGAAAAACTGTTTTTT
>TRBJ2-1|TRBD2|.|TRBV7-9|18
CASSLGFLREGLHNEQFF
TGTGCCAGCAGCTTAGGTTTTTTGCGGGAGGGCCTCCACAATGAGCAGTTCTTC
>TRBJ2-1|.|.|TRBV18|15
CASSLTEGSNNEQFF
TGTGCCAGCTCACTAACCGAAGGGTCCAACAATGAGCAGTTCTTC
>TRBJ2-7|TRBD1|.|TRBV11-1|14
CASSPRDRAHEQYF
TGTGCCAGCAGCCCCCGGGACAGGGCCCACGAGCAGTACTTC
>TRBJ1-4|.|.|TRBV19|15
CATSPYFTPNEKLFF
TGTGCCACTAGCCCCTACTTCACGCCTAATGAAAAACTGTTTTTT
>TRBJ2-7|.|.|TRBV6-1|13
CASSESAAYEQYF
TGTGCCAGCAGTGAATCGGCAGCCTACGAGCAGTACTTC
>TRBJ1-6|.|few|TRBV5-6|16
CASSWEGVGSRSPLHF
TGTGCCAGCAGTTGGGAGGGAGTCGGGTCAAGGTCACCCCTCCACTTT
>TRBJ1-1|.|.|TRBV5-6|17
CASSKIAVQRKNTEAFF
TGTGCCAGCAGCAAAATCGCAGTACAGAGGAAGAACACTGAAGCTTTCTTT
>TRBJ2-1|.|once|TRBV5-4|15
CASKPGHSSYNEQFF
TGTGCCAGCAAGCCCGGGCACTCCTCCTACAATGAGCAGTTCTTC
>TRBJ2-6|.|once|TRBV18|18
CASSPWTKSGSGANVLTF
TGTGCCAGCTCACCATGGACAAAAAGTGGGTCTGGGGCCAACGTCCTGACTTTC
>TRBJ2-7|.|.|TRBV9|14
CASSVGGPNYEQYF
TGTGCCAGCAGCGTAGGGGGACCGAACTACGAGCAGTACTTC
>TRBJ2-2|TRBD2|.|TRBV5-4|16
CASSQGLAGVTGELFF
TGTGCCAGCAGCCAGGGACTAGCGGGAGTTACCGGGGAGCTGTTTTTT